The rows below give T cell receptor beta chains drawn from one sample of a study of prognosis after radiotherapy for stage I lung cancer. TCRdb fed the multiplex PCR reads into MiXCR, producing one record per CDR3 protein. The table includes 25,000 to 35,000 distinct CDR3 sequences, more than 45% detected once. The sample was PBMCs, taken before or after stereotactic body radiation therapy (not recorded which). All receptors come from a donor aged 50 or older with non-small cell lung cancer. The conserved cysteine and the conserved F or W are not part of the CDR3 here. Not all rows give a size; the values are once, few, many and, for expanded clones, a class.

medium-sized,TRBV27,ASSYRDAGYEQY
once,TRBV11-2,ASSSRATLAGTYTGELF
medium-sized,TRBV27,ASSLLAGVGDEQF
many,TRBV5-1,ASSLGSGANVLT
many,TRBV20-1,SAHPWSSNEQF
NA,TRBV24-1,ATSGMGSGNHPQH
NA,TRBV20-1,SARFPGKGGKPQH
many,TRBV14,ASSQSLAGGYT
many,TRBV2,ASSDWGGGATKNIQY
many,TRBV5-4,ASSVTSANTGELF
many,TRBV6-1,ASSELGSQYNEQF
many,TRBV5-6,ASSSKNRRGQNNEKLF
many,TRBV20-1,SAGTVSYEQY
many,TRBV20-1,SAVPVYEQY
NA,TRBV29-1,SVEEEEGWGCYT
NA,TRBV11-3,ASSLYTAGEQF
many,TRBV6-5,ASSSGGHNYGYT
NA,TRBV12-3/TRBV12-4,ASSLVMWGAQEQC
many,TRBV2,ASSVGGPGDTQY
NA,TRBV27,VGCTGWCSYEQY
NA,TRBV20-1,SARPPAGQETQY
NA,TRBV28,ASSELAGSYEQY
NA,TRBV20-1,SAPAAGGSDTQY
once,TRBV19,ASSIDPPGRASSYEQY
many,TRBV10-3,AINDRGLKKNTEAF
many,TRBV10-3,AISRGNNEQF
many,TRBV9,ASSAGHGYGYT
medium-sized,TRBV28,ASSWGPGQPNSNQPQH
many,TRBV10-3,AISESEGRLNQPQH
NA,TRBV20-1,SASPFGGSEQY
NA,TRBV6-2/TRBV6-3,ASSPRGRANNSPLH
NA,TRBV19,ASSIEDRGPNEQF
medium-sized,TRBV20-1,SANGREGTSPLH
many,TRBV11-2,ASSLGPRGGDTGELF
few,TRBV6-2/TRBV6-3,ASSYGEDNEQF
many,TRBV7-9,ASSLASGGKETQY
NA,TRBV6-1,ASSPGQGNSPLH
NA,TRBV6-2/TRBV6-3,ASRPFPSGFTQY
many,TRBV19,ASSSWGVNQPQH
NA,TRBV19,ASSILTIGMETQY
NA,TRBV6-1,ASSRWGAVVNEQF
few,TRBV4-3,ASGTVDEKLF